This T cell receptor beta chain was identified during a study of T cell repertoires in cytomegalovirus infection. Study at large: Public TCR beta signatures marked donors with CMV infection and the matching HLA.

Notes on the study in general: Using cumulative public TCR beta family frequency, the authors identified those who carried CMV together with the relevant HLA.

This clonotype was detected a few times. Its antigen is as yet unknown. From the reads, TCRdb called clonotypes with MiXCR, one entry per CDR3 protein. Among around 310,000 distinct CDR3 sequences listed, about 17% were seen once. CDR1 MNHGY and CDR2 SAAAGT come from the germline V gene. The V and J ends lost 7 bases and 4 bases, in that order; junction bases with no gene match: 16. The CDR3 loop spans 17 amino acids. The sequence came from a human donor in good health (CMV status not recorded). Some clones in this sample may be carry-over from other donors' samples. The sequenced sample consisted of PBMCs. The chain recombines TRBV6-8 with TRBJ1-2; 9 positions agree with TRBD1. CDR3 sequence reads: CASIDEGWTGETYGYTF. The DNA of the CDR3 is TGTGCCAGCATCGACGAAGGATGGACAGGGGAGACCTATGGCTACACCTTC.